Below, 20 T cell receptor beta chains from the same sample are listed, as sequenced in a study of T cells after yellow fever vaccination. TCRdb reprocessed the 5' RACE reads with MiXCR, giving one entry per CDR3 protein. This sample has 250,000 or so distinct CDR3 sequences, with around 3.5% found just once. The sequences come from PBMCs, collected 15 days after the yellow fever booster vaccination. These receptors originate from a man younger than 35 who received the YFV17D yellow fever vaccine.

At least ten counts were recorded for this clonotype. The V and J genes are TRBV30 and TRBJ1-1; no clear D. Germline CDR1 GTSNPN, CDR2 SVGIG (reference sequence). The V gene lost 3 bases and the J gene lost 5 bases, with 13 bases spanning the gap. The CDR3 has 13 amino acids. The CDR3 is CAWRRGMWTEAFF. CDR3 coding DNA: TGTGCCTGGAGGAGAGGGATGTGGACTGAAGCTTTCTTT.

This clonotype was seen at least ten times. The CDR3 coding sequence is TGTGCCAGCAGCTTAGAGCGGGACATTCAGTACTTC. Amino acids: CASSLERDIQYF. The J gene is TRBJ2-4, the V gene TRBV7-2, with D possibly TRBD2 on 6 matching bases. This CDR3 spans 12 amino acids. V lost 1 base, J lost 8 bases, and 6 bases lay in between. Germline V gene lookup returns CDR1 SGHTA and CDR2 FQGNSA.

The table lists this clonotype with many counts. This chain uses TRBV30 with TRBJ2-5; D is unresolved. With 0 bases removed from V and 5 bases from J, the gap between germline ends came to 4 bases. The CDR3 has 11 amino acids. Germline V CDR1 and CDR2: GTSNPN, SVGIG (reference sequence). CDR3 nucleotide sequence: TGTGCCTGGAGTGTGGGTGAGACCCAGTACTTC. Its protein is CAWSVGETQYF.

Many counts were recorded for this clonotype. V and J are TRBV10-3 and TRBJ2-5, with 12 nucleotides matching TRBD2. Germline V CDR1 and CDR2: ENHRY, SYGVKD. V lost 8 bases to trimming and J lost 1 base; unmatched junction nucleotides: 5. The CDR3 length is 15 residues. The CDR3 region is CAIPRTSGVQETQYF. The CDR3 nucleotides are TGTGCCATCCCTCGGACTAGCGGGGTCCAAGAGACCCAGTACTTC.

This clonotype was observed many times. This chain uses TRBV7-9 with TRBJ2-3; no firm D call. Germline CDR1 is SEHNR and CDR2 is FQNEAQ (reference sequence). The CDR3 runs to 13 residues. The ends were cut back, 8 bases at V and 6 bases at J, with 15 bases in the middle. The CDR3 here is CASEKSTWDTQYF. As DNA, the CDR3 is TGTGCCAGCGAAAAATCTACCTGGGATACGCAGTATTTT.

At least ten counts were recorded for this clonotype. V and J are TRBV20-1 and TRBJ2-3; D not resolved. The CDR3 sequence is 11 residues long. Germline V gives CDR1 DFQATT, CDR2 SNEGSKA (reference sequence). The CDR3 loop reads CSPAVTDTQYF. The CDR3 nucleotides read TGCAGCCCCGCGGTCACAGATACGCAGTATTTT.

This clonotype appeared a few times. The CDR3 sequence: CASSQLDKYTEAFF. CDR3 sequence (DNA): TGTGCCAGCAGCCAATTAGACAAGTACACTGAAGCTTTCTTT. The chain carries TRBV5-6 and TRBJ1-1; D gene uncertain. This CDR3 is 14 amino acids long. Germline values: CDR1 SGHDT, CDR2 YYEEEE. V dropped 4 bases and J dropped 3 bases, with 13 bases sitting between them. The variable domain in full, with the rest retrieved from reference TRBV5-6 and TRBJ1-1, is DAGVTQSPTHLIKTRGQQVTLRCSPKSGHDTVSWYQQALGQGPQFIFQYYEEEERQRGNFPDRFSGHQFPNYSSELNVNALLLGDSALYLCASSQLDKYTEAFFGQGTRLTVV.

This clonotype has at least ten counts. The V call is TRBV5-1, the J call TRBJ2-7; D could derive from TRBD1 or TRBD2 (5 bases each). Germline CDR1 and CDR2: SGHRS and YFSETQ. V was pared by 6 bases and J by 1 base, with 14 bases between. The CDR3 has 14 residues. The CDR3 DNA reads TGCGCCAGCATCCCCGGGACGGAGTCCTACGAGCAGTACGTC. Translation: CASIPGTESYEQYV.

There are many counts of this clonotype. This chain's CDR3 is CASSPSRANYGYTF. CDR3 bases: TGTGCCAGCAGCCCCTCCAGGGCTAACTATGGCTACACCTTC. The chain links TRBV7-2 to TRBJ1-2; a possible D gene is TRBD1 (5 bases). Deletions cut 5 bases from V and 0 bases from J, with 10 bases between. The CDR3 is made up of 14 amino acids. Germline CDR1 and CDR2: SGHTA and FQGNSA.

This clonotype appeared many times. This chain uses TRBV9 with TRBJ2-1, with unresolved D. Trimming removed 0 bases from V and 4 bases from J, with 5 bases in between. Germline V CDR1 and CDR2: SGDLS, YYNGEE. The CDR3 extends over 13 amino acids. The CDR3 here is CASSVAPYNEQFF. The CDR3 DNA sequence: TGTGCCAGCAGCGTAGCGCCATACAATGAGCAGTTCTTC.

Notes on this clonotype: Given a much more abundant clone one base away, this may be a read error. J is TRBJ1-4 and V is TRBV24-1, with TRBD1 matching 10 bases. Germline values: CDR1 KGHDR, CDR2 SFDVKD. This CDR3 is built from 17 residues. DNA of the CDR3: TGTGCCACCAGTGACCGTGACAGGGGGCCAACTAATGAAAAACTGATTTTT. It specifies CATSDRDRGPTNEKLIF.

This clonotype was found many times. This rearrangement joins TRBV12-3 or TRBV12-4 to TRBJ2-2, with a weak D call TRBD2 (6 bases). This CDR3 comprises 14 residues. The ends were cut back, 7 bases at V and 2 bases at J, with 11 bases in the middle. The CDR3 DNA is TGTGCCAGCACGGGGACTCTAAACACCGGGGAGCTGTTTTTT. Translated, it gives CASTGTLNTGELFF.

This rearrangement joins TRBV5-1 to TRBJ2-5; D uncertain. Germline V gives CDR1 SGHRS, CDR2 YFSETQ. The CDR3 has 14 amino acids. V dropped 0 bases and J dropped 3 bases, with 9 bases sitting between them. CDR3 sequence: CASSLGTSEETQYF. For the CDR3, the DNA is TGCGCCAGCAGCTTGGGCACTTCCGAAGAGACCCAGTACTTC.

This rearrangement joins TRBV5-5 to TRBJ2-5; TRBD2 aligns across 14 bases. CDR1 and CDR2 (germline): SGHKS, YYEKEE (reference sequence). This CDR3 is built from 20 residues. The V segment lost 2 bases and the J segment 5 bases; nucleotides outside the gene matches: 17. In DNA form, the CDR3 reads TGTGCCAGCAGCTTTTCAGAGACCGGGACTAGCGGGGGCCCAAGGGAGACCCAGTACTTC. This codes for CASSFSETGTSGGPRETQYF.

The sample holds many counts of this clonotype. The V gene is TRBV20-1, the J gene TRBJ2-5, with D perhaps matching TRBD2 (6 bases). V lost 5 bases and J 6 bases, leaving 25 bases between the germline ends. The CDR3 is 16 amino acids. The germline CDR1 and CDR2 sequences are DFQATT and SNEGSKA (reference sequence). CDR3 sequence reads: CSAFKTSRGDQQTQYF. The CDR3 DNA reads TGCAGTGCTTTCAAGACTAGTAGGGGAGATCAACAGACCCAGTACTTC.

Ten or more counts support this clonotype. The chain joins TRBV5-1 to TRBJ1-3, with TRBD1 matching over 8 bases. V lost 0 bases, J lost 3 bases, and 5 bases stayed unmatched. The germline V gene has CDR1 SGHRS and CDR2 YFSETQ. The CDR3 is 16 residues long. As DNA, the CDR3 is TGCGCCAGCAGCTTGGCGGGACAGGCGGTTGGAAACACCATATATTTT. Protein sequence: CASSLAGQAVGNTIYF.

This clonotype was detected many times. CDR3 loop: CSARSQERRDTQYF. CDR3 DNA: TGCAGTGCTAGATCCCAGGAGCGGCGGGATACGCAGTATTTT. V is TRBV20-1 and J is TRBJ2-3; tentatively, D is TRBD2 (5 bases). V lost 2 bases to trimming and J lost 6 bases, with 15 bases between them. The CDR3 is made up of 14 amino acids. In germline, CDR1 is DFQATT, CDR2 SNEGSKA (reference sequence).

There are many counts of this clonotype. The chain joins TRBV28 to TRBJ1-5; D gene unclear. The germline CDR1 and CDR2 sequences are MDHEN and SYDVKM. The CDR3 sequence is 12 residues long. V dropped 8 bases and J dropped 2 bases, with 7 bases sitting between them. The CDR3 DNA follows: TGTGCCAGCGTAGTGGGCAATCAGCCCCAGCATTTT. Translated: CASVVGNQPQHF.

This clonotype was seen many times. The V call is TRBV5-1, the J call TRBJ2-5; the match to TRBD1 covers 9 bases. V gave up 2 bases and J gave up 2 bases; unmatched junction bases: 1. The CDR3 is made up of 14 amino acids. Germline lookup yields CDR1 SGHRS and CDR2 YFSETQ. The CDR3 sequence is CASSFGTGQETQYF. CDR3 nucleotides: TGCGCCAGCAGCTTTGGGACAGGGCAAGAGACCCAGTACTTC. Looking up the rest from reference TRBV5-1 and TRBJ2-5 gives the full variable domain: KAGVTQTPRYLIKTRGQQVTLSCSPISGHRSVSWYQQTPGQGLQFLFEYFSETQRNKGNFPGRFSGRQFSNSRSEMNVSTLELGDSALYLCASSFGTGQETQYFGPGTRLLVL.

This clonotype was counted ten times or more. The rearrangement uses TRBV7-2 and TRBJ2-3, with D maybe TRBD2 (6 bases). CDR3 length: 16 amino acids. V was shortened by 2 bases and J by 3 bases, with 15 bases between the two germline ends. Germline V gene sequence: CDR1 SGHTA, CDR2 FQGNSA. Written as DNA, the CDR3 is TGTGCCAGCAGCTTACAGGGTTGGGGGAGGACAGATACGCAGTATTTT. Translating it yields CASSLQGWGRTDTQYF.